The 21 T cell receptor beta chains given below trace back to one sample, sequenced in a study of shared T cell receptors in the human thymus. The method was immunoSEQ multiplex PCR; TCRdb's version includes in-frame clones alone and lacks a portion of them. The sample includes just under 550,000 clones, roughly 74% seen only once; the top ten take approximately 0.013%. This same sample was also part of a study on human thymus T cells.

The sequencing input was thymocytes. These receptors were collected from a boy in the first two years of life with a congenital heart defect.

The chain is built from TRBV19 and TRBJ2-5, with D perhaps matching TRBD2 (5 bases). The V and J ends lost 6 bases and 0 bases respectively, with 14 bases between them. Looked up from germline, CDR1 is LNHDA and CDR2 is SQIVND (reference sequence). The CDR3 contains 15 residues. CDR3 sequence (DNA): TGTGCCAGTAGGCTGAAGGCGAGGGACCAAGAGACCCAGTACTTC. It is translated as CASRLKARDQETQYF.

V and J are TRBV7-9 and TRBJ2-3; 8 bases match TRBD2. The J segment lost 3 bases and the V segment lost 0 bases, leaving 14 bases of the junction unmatched. There are 19 residues in the CDR3. Germline CDR1 SEHNR, CDR2 FQNEAQ (reference sequence). The CDR3 sequence: CASSLAQSKGAGVTDTQYF. The CDR3 bases are TGTGCCAGCAGCTTAGCGCAGAGTAAAGGAGCGGGAGTAACAGATACGCAGTATTTT.

The chain combines TRBV14 with TRBJ1-2; tentatively, D is TRBD1 (6 bases). V was cut by 4 bases and J by 8 bases, with 14 bases left in between. The length of the CDR3 is 13 residues. CDR1 and CDR2 from the germline V gene are SGHDN and FVKESK. CDR3 DNA: TGTGCCAGCAGCCCCCCGGGGGGCCGAGGCTACACCTTC. It encodes CASSPPGGRGYTF.

The chain links TRBV6-4 to TRBJ2-2; possible D gene TRBD1, 5 bases. The CDR3 is 14 residues long. From germline, CDR1 is MRHNA and CDR2 SNTAGT. V was clipped by 6 bases and J by 4 bases, with 12 bases between them. The CDR3 region has the DNA TGTGCCAGCAGAGTAGGGGTTTTCACCGGGGAGCTGTTTTTT. It is translated as CASRVGVFTGELFF.

This clone was seen only once. This sequence joins TRBV5-4 and TRBJ2-1, with a possible D match to TRBD2 (6 bases). This CDR3 has 13 residues. The V gene's germline CDR1 is SGHNT and CDR2 YYREEE (reference sequence). V lost 4 bases to trimming and J lost 8 bases, with 13 bases between them. The CDR3 protein is CASSDGGRDEQFF. The CDR3 nucleotides are TGTGCCAGCAGCGACGGGGGTCGGGATGAGCAGTTCTTC.

This clone was detected a few times. The chain recombines TRBV28 with TRBJ1-5; tentative D call: TRBD1 (5 bases). The CDR3 covers 11 residues. Trimming left V 7 bases short and J 4 bases short, with 5 bases between. Germline V gives CDR1 MDHEN, CDR2 SYDVKM. This CDR3 is CASKGNQPQHF. The CDR3, as DNA: TGTGCCAGCAAGGGGAATCAGCCCCAGCATTTT.

This chain links TRBV27 with TRBJ2-1, with 9 nucleotides matching TRBD2. From germline, CDR1 is MNHEY and CDR2 SMNVEV (reference sequence). V shed 4 bases and J 5 bases; nucleotides not matched to a gene: 6. The CDR3 extends over 15 amino acids. This CDR3 reads CASSSRLAGNNEQFF. As DNA, the CDR3 is TGTGCCAGCAGTTCCCGTCTAGCGGGGAACAATGAGCAGTTCTTC.

The chain joins TRBV28 to TRBJ2-7; perhaps TRBD1 as D (5 bases). CDR3 size: 14 residues. Trimming removed 5 bases at V and 2 bases at J, with 13 bases between. CDR1 MDHEN and CDR2 SYDVKM come from the germline V gene. The CDR3: CASSTMTVAYEQYF. CDR3 sequence (DNA): TGTGCCAGCAGTACAATGACAGTCGCCTACGAGCAGTACTTC.

The rearrangement links TRBV5-4 to TRBJ2-2, with TRBD1 matching 7 bases. Germline V gene data show CDR1 as SGHNT and CDR2 as YYREEE (reference sequence). The CDR3 has 15 amino acids. V was pared by 3 bases and J by 6 bases, with 8 bases of the junction left unmatched. The CDR3 DNA sequence: TGTGCCAGCAGCTCCGGACAGGATAGGTCCGGGGAGCTGTTTTTT. This gives the protein CASSSGQDRSGELFF.

This rearrangement joins TRBV11-2 to TRBJ2-7, with 8 nucleotides matching TRBD2. This CDR3 spans 16 amino acids. The trim removed 4 bases at V and 5 bases at J, leaving 13 bases unmatched. Germline V gives CDR1 SGHAT, CDR2 FQNNGV. The CDR3 region is CASSSLDGRAYHEQYF. The DNA of the CDR3 is TGTGCCAGCAGCTCCCTTGACGGGAGGGCCTACCACGAGCAGTACTTC.

V usage is TRBV5-8 and J usage is TRBJ2-5, with a weak D call TRBD2 (5 bases). The CDR3 is 14 amino acids. Trimming left V 4 bases short and J 5 bases short, with 15 bases between. Germline assignment: CDR1 SGHTS and CDR2 YDEGEE. In DNA form, the CDR3 reads TGTGCCAGCAGCCGTACGGGGTTAGGTGAGACCCAGTACTTC. Its translation: CASSRTGLGETQYF.

The V call is TRBV7-8, the J call TRBJ1-1; TRBD1 is a possible D gene (5 bases). This CDR3 comprises 17 residues. V lost 3 bases and J 0 bases, leaving 17 bases between the germline ends. The germline CDR1 and CDR2 sequences are SGHVS and FQNEAQ. The CDR3 nucleotides are TGTGCCAGCAGCTTTTACAGGATGCGGGAGATGAACACTGAAGCTTTCTTT. It codes for CASSFYRMREMNTEAFF.

This rearrangement joins TRBV7-2 to TRBJ2-1; 11 nucleotides align to TRBD2. The CDR3 length is 16 residues. Losses at the gene ends were 4 bases for V and 5 bases for J; bases not matched to a gene: 7. The germline V gene encodes CDR1 SGHTA and CDR2 FQGNSA. In nucleotides, the CDR3 is TGTGCCAGCAGCTCCTTACTAGCGGGGGAAGACAATGAGCAGTTCTTC. It translates to CASSSLLAGEDNEQFF.

The chain has TRBV4-3 and TRBJ2-3, with 11 positions matching TRBD2. The CDR3 runs to 20 residues. CDR1 is LGHNA and CDR2 is YSLEER in the germline V gene. The trim removed 0 bases at V and 2 bases at J, leaving 13 bases unmatched. The CDR3 DNA reads as TGCGCCAGCAGCCAAGATCTAGTAGCGGGAGGGCTCTCTGCCACAGATACGCAGTATTTT. It specifies CASSQDLVAGGLSATDTQYF.

This clone was seen a handful of times. The chain carries TRBV30 and TRBJ2-1; the match to TRBD2 covers 12 bases. This CDR3 has 20 amino acids. Trimming cost V 0 bases and J 12 bases; bases outside gene matches: 24. Germline CDR1 and CDR2: GTSNPN and SVGIG (reference sequence). The CDR3 sequence: CAWSVPPRPSPPSGREGQFF. CDR3 nucleotides: TGTGCCTGGAGTGTACCCCCACGACCCTCACCCCCTAGCGGGAGGGAAGGGCAGTTCTTC.

The chain couples TRBV4-1 to TRBJ2-7; 10 nucleotides match TRBD2. With V trimmed by 3 bases and J by 1 base, 3 bases remained unmatched. The CDR3 runs to 15 residues. Germline CDR1 and CDR2: MGHRA and YSYEKL. As DNA, the CDR3 is TGCGCCAGCAGCCAGGGACTAGCGTCTTCCTACGAGCAGTACTTC. This sequence encodes CASSQGLASSYEQYF.

The genes are TRBV2 and TRBJ2-7, with 7 bases fitting TRBD2. The germline V gene encodes CDR1 SNHLY and CDR2 FYNNEI. V lost 6 bases to trimming and J lost 3 bases; unmatched junction nucleotides: 2. The CDR3 runs to 12 residues. CDR3 coding DNA: TGTGCCAGCAGGGGGAGGGGCTACGAGCAGTACTTC. Protein: CASRGRGYEQYF.

This clone has more than one count but fewer than ten. The chain combines TRBV19 with TRBJ1-4; 7 bases fit TRBD1. Germline V lookup: CDR1 LNHDA, CDR2 SQIVND (reference sequence). The V segment lost 7 bases and the J segment 4 bases; nucleotides outside the gene matches: 12. This CDR3 region has 16 residues. CDR3 in DNA: TGTGCCAGTACCAGGGACAGAAAAGACCTTAATGAAAAACTGTTTTTT. Amino acid sequence: CASTRDRKDLNEKLFF.

This chain uses TRBV7-9 with TRBJ2-1, with TRBD2 matching 8 bases. The trim removed 1 base at V and 3 bases at J, leaving 5 bases unmatched. The CDR3 length is 16 residues. CDR1 SEHNR and CDR2 FQNEAQ come from the germline V gene (reference sequence). The CDR3 bases are TGTGCCAGCAGCTTAGGACTAGCGTCAATCTACAATGAGCAGTTCTTC. Its protein is CASSLGLASIYNEQFF.

This chain joins TRBV2 and TRBJ2-7; 7 bases map to TRBD2. The V gene's germline CDR1 is SNHLY and CDR2 FYNNEI. The trim removed 0 bases at V and 2 bases at J, leaving 7 bases unmatched. The CDR3 has 16 residues. The CDR3 region is CASSEAGAGDPYEQYF. CDR3 DNA sequence: TGTGCCAGCAGTGAAGCAGGGGCGGGAGACCCCTACGAGCAGTACTTC.

In this sample, this clone turned up once. The rearrangement joins TRBV6-4 to TRBJ1-2; D is ambiguous. Per germline, CDR1 MRHNA and CDR2 SNTAGT. The CDR3 length is 15 residues. V lost 2 bases and J lost 1, with 11 bases in between. The CDR3 loop reads CASSDLASGNYGYTF. Written as DNA, the CDR3 is TGTGCCAGCAGTGACCTCGCTTCGGGTAACTATGGCTACACCTTC.